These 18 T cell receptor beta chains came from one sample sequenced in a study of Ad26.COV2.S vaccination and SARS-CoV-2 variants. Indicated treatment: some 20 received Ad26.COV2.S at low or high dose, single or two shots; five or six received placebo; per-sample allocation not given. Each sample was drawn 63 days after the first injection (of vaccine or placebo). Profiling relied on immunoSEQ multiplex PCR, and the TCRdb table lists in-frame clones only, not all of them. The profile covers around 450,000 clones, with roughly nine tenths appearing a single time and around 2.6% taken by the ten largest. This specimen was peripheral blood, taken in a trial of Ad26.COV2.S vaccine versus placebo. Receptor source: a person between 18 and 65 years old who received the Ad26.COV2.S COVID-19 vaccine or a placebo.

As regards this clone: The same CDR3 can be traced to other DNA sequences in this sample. This CDR3 reads CASRRPGTEAFF. The CDR3 DNA is TGTGCCAGCAGACGCCCGGGGACTGAAGCTTTCTTT. The V and J genes are TRBV6-5 and TRBJ1-1; the D is unclear. The germline gives CDR1 MNHEY, CDR2 SVGAGI. The CDR3 spans 12 residues. Trimming stripped 6 bases from V and 5 bases from J, with 10 bases between.

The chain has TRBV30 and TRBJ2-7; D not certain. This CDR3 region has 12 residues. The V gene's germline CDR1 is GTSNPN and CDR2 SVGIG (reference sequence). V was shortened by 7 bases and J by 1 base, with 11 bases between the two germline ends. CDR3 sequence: CASSGFSYEQYV. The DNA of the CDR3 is TGTGCCTCCTCAGGTTTTTCCTACGAGCAGTACGTC.

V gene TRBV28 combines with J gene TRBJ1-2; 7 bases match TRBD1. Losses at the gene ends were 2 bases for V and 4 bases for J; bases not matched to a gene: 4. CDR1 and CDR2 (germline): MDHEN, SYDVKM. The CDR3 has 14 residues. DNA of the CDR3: TGTGCCAGCAGTTTAGAAGACAGGGTCTATGGCTACACCTTC. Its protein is CASSLEDRVYGYTF.

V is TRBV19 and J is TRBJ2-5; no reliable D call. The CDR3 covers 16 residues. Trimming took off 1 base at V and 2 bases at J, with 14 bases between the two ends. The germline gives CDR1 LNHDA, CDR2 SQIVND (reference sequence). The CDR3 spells CASSIGQRLTQETQYF. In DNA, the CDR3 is TGTGCCAGTAGTATAGGACAAAGACTGACACAAGAGACCCAGTACTTC. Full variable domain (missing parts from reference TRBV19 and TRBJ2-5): DGGITQSPKYLFRKEGQNVTLSCEQNLNHDAMYWYRQDPGQGLRLIYYSQIVNDFQKGDIAEGYSVSREKKESFPLTVTSAQKNPTAFYLCASSIGQRLTQETQYFGPGTRLLVL.

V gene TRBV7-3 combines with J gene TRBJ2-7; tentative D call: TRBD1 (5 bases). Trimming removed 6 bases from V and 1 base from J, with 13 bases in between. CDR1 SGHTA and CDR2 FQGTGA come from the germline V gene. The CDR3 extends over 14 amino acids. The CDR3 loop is CASSHGDSSYEQYF. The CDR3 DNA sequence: TGTGCCAGCAGTCATGGCGACAGTTCCTACGAGCAGTACTTC.

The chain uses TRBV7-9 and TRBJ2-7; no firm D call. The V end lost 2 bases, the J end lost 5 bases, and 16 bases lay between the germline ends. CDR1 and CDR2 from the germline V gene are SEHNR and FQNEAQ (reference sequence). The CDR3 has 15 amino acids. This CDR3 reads CASSLFGQDDDEQYV. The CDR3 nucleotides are TGTGCCAGCAGCTTATTTGGGCAGGATGACGACGAGCAGTACGTC.

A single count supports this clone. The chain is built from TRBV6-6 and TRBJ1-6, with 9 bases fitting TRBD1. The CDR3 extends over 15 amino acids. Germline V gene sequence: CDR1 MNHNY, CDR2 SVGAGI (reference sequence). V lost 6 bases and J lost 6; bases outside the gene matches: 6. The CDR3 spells CASREQGASNSPLHF. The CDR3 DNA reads TGTGCCAGCAGAGAACAGGGGGCTAGTAATTCACCCCTCCACTTT.

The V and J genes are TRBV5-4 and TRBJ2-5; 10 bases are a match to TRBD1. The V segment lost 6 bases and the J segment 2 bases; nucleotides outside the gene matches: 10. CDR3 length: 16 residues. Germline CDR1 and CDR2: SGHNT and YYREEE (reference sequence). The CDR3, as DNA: TGTGCCAGCACATTCGGGGACAGGGGTCTGCAAGAGACCCAGTACTTC. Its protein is CASTFGDRGLQETQYF.

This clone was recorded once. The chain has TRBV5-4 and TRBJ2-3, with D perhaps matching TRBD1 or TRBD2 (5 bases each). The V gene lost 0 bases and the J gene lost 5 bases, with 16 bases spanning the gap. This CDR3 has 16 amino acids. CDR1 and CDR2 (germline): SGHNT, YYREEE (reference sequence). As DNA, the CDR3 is TGTGCCAGCAGCTTGGGAGGGACCCAGTCGGGAGATACGCAGTATTTT. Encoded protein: CASSLGGTQSGDTQYF.

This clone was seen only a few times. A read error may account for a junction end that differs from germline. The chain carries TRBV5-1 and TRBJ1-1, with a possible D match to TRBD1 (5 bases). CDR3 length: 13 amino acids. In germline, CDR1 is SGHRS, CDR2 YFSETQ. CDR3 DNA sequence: TGCGCCAGCAACTTGGATCAGGGTGCTGAAGCTTTCTTT. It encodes CASNLDQGAEAFF.

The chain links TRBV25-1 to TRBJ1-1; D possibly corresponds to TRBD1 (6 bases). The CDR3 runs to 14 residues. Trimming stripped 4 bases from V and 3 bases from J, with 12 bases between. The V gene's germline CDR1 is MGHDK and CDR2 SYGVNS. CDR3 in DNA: TGTGCCAGCAGTGTACAGGGCCTCTACACTGAAGCTTTCTTT. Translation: CASSVQGLYTEAFF.

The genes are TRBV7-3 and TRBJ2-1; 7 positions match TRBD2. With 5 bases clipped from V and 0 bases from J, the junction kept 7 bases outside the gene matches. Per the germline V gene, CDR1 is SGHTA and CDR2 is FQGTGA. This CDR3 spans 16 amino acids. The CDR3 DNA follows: TGTGCCAGCAGCCCCACTAGCGAAAGCTCCTACAATGAGCAGTTCTTC. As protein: CASSPTSESSYNEQFF.

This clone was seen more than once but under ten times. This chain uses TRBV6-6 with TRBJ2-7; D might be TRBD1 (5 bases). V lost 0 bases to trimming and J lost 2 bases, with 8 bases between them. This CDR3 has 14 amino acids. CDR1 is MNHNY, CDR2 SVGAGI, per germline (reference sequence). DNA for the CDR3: TGTGCCAGCAGTTACTCGCAGGGAACCTACGAGCAGTACTTC. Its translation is CASSYSQGTYEQYF.

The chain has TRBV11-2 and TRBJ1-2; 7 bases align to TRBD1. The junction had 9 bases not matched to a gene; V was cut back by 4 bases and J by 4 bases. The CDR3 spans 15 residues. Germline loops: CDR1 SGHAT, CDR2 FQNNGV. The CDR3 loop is CASSSNSGTAYGYTF. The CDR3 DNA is TGTGCCAGCAGCTCCAACTCCGGGACAGCCTATGGCTACACCTTC.

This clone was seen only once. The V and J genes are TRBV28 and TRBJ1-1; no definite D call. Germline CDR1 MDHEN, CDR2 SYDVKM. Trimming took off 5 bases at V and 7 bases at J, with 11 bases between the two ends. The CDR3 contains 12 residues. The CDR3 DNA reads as TGTGCCAGCAGTGAGGTCTCGTTTGAAGCTTTCTTT. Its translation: CASSEVSFEAFF.

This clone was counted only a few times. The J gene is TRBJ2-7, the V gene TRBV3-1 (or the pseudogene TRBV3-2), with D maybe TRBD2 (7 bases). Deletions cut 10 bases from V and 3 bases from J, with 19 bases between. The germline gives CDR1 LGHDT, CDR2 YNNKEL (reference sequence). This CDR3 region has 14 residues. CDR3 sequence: CAITGRDNIYEQYV. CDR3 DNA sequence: TGTGCCATAACTGGGAGGGACAATATCTACGAGCAGTACGTC.

The CDR3 region has the DNA TGTGCCAGCAGCCCCCTGGGGAGGGGGAACACTGAAGCTTTCTTT. Amino acid sequence: CASSPLGRGNTEAFF. The V and J genes are TRBV11-3 and TRBJ1-1, with TRBD1 as a possible D gene (5 bases). The CDR3 has 15 residues. V shed 5 bases and J shed 1 base, with 14 bases lying between them. Germline-derived CDR1 and CDR2 are SGHNT and YENEEA.

CDR3 sequence (DNA): TGTGCCAGTACCCGGGGACAGGGTTCGAACACCGGGGAGCTGTTTTTT. Amino acid sequence: CASTRGQGSNTGELFF. The rearrangement links TRBV19 to TRBJ2-2; 9 bases line up with TRBD1. Germline values: CDR1 LNHDA, CDR2 SQIVND (reference sequence). The CDR3 loop spans 16 amino acids. J was trimmed by 0 bases and V by 7 bases; bases with no gene match: 6. The full variable domain, rest sourced from reference TRBV19 and TRBJ2-2, is DGGITQSPKYLFRKEGQNVTLSCEQNLNHDAMYWYRQDPGQGLRLIYYSQIVNDFQKGDIAEGYSVSREKKESFPLTVTSAQKNPTAFYLCASTRGQGSNTGELFFGEGSRLTVL.